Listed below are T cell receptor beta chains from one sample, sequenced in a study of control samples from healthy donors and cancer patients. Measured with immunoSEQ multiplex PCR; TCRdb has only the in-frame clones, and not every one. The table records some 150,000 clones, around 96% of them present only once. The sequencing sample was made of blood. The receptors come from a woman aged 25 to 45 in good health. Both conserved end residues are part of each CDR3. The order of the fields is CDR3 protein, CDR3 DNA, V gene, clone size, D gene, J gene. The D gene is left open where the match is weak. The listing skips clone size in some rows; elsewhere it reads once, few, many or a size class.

CDR3 protein: CASSDPGTVSYNEQFF
CDR3 DNA: TGTGCCAGCAGTGACCCGGGGACCGTCTCCTACAATGAGCAGTTCTTC
V gene: TRBV2
clone size: NA
D gene: NA
J gene: TRBJ2-1

CDR3 protein: CASSLPTKRPGVSYNEQFF
CDR3 DNA: TGTGCCAGCAGCTTACCGACTAAGCGGCCGGGGGTTTCCTACAATGAGCAGTTCTTC
V gene: TRBV7-9
clone size: once
D gene: NA
J gene: TRBJ2-1

CDR3 protein: CASTFGHLTDTQYF
CDR3 DNA: TGTGCCAGCACCTTCGGGCACCTCACAGATACGCAGTATTTT
V gene: TRBV28
clone size: NA
D gene: NA
J gene: TRBJ2-3

CDR3 protein: CASSLWDRAEAFF
CDR3 DNA: TGTGCCAGCAGTTTATGGGACAGGGCTGAAGCTTTCTTT
V gene: TRBV28
clone size: NA
D gene: TRBD1
J gene: TRBJ1-1

CDR3 protein: CASSEGGSSGQPQHF
CDR3 DNA: TGTGCCAGCAGCGAGGGTGGGTCTTCGGGACAGCCCCAGCATTTT
V gene: TRBV9
clone size: NA
D gene: NA
J gene: TRBJ1-5

CDR3 protein: CASSHSMGGSFGEQFF
CDR3 DNA: TGTGCCAGCAGCCATTCTATGGGAGGATCCTTCGGTGAGCAGTTCTTC
V gene: TRBV3-1/TRBV3-2
clone size: NA
D gene: NA
J gene: TRBJ2-1

CDR3 protein: CASSPDPGPEAFF
CDR3 DNA: TGTGCCAGCAGTCCGGACCCAGGGCCTGAAGCTTTCTTT
V gene: TRBV27
clone size: NA
D gene: NA
J gene: TRBJ1-1

CDR3 protein: CASSPAEGEAEKLFF
CDR3 DNA: TGTGCCAGCAGCCCCGCGGAGGGGGAAGCAGAAAAACTGTTTTTT
V gene: TRBV7-8
clone size: once
D gene: NA
J gene: TRBJ1-4

CDR3 protein: CASRATVYNSPLHF
CDR3 DNA: TGTGCCAGCAGGGCAACCGTCTATAATTCACCCCTCCACTTT
V gene: TRBV28
clone size: NA
D gene: NA
J gene: TRBJ1-6

CDR3 protein: CASSQKSPGQSPLHF
CDR3 DNA: TGTGCCAGCAGCCAAAAGAGCCCAGGGCAATCACCCCTCCACTTT
V gene: TRBV3-1/TRBV3-2
clone size: NA
D gene: NA
J gene: TRBJ1-6

CDR3 protein: CSASGGAGYGYTF
CDR3 DNA: TGCAGTGCTAGTGGGGGGGCAGGCTATGGCTACACCTTC
V gene: TRBV20-1
clone size: NA
D gene: NA
J gene: TRBJ1-2

CDR3 protein: CASSSRTGRGNTIYF
CDR3 DNA: TGTGCCAGCAGTTCCCGGACAGGGAGGGGGAACACCATATATTTT
V gene: TRBV28
clone size: NA
D gene: TRBD1
J gene: TRBJ1-3

CDR3 protein: CASSPDRDRGGDTQYF
CDR3 DNA: TGTGCCAGCAGTCCAGACCGGGACAGGGGGGGAGATACGCAGTATTTT
V gene: TRBV7-3
clone size: NA
D gene: TRBD1
J gene: TRBJ2-3

CDR3 protein: CASTQGASWANVLTF
CDR3 DNA: TGTGCCAGTACTCAGGGGGCATCTTGGGCCAACGTCCTGACTTTC
V gene: TRBV19
clone size: NA
D gene: TRBD1
J gene: TRBJ2-6

CDR3 protein: CAWLGLAGGPYYNEQFF
CDR3 DNA: TGTGCCTGGCTCGGACTAGCGGGAGGACCATACTACAATGAGCAGTTCTTC
V gene: TRBV30
clone size: NA
D gene: TRBD2
J gene: TRBJ2-1

CDR3 protein: CASSISGRHNEQFF
CDR3 DNA: TGTGCCAGTAGTATAAGCGGGAGGCACAATGAGCAGTTCTTC
V gene: TRBV19
clone size: NA
D gene: TRBD2
J gene: TRBJ2-1

CDR3 protein: CASSPGGGVDTQYF
CDR3 DNA: TGTGCCAGCAGTCCTGGGGGCGGGGTAGATACGCAGTATTTT
V gene: TRBV28
clone size: NA
D gene: NA
J gene: TRBJ2-3

CDR3 protein: CASSRDSNQETQYF
CDR3 DNA: TGTGCCAGCAGCCGGGACAGCAACCAAGAGACCCAGTACTTC
V gene: TRBV25-1
clone size: NA
D gene: TRBD1
J gene: TRBJ2-5

CDR3 protein: CAWSSDTNEKLFF
CDR3 DNA: TGTGCCTGGAGTTCAGATACCAATGAAAAACTGTTTTTT
V gene: TRBV30
clone size: NA
D gene: NA
J gene: TRBJ1-4

CDR3 protein: CASSEEGVVNEQFF
CDR3 DNA: TGTGCCAGCAGTGAGGAGGGAGTGGTCAATGAGCAGTTCTTC
V gene: TRBV2
clone size: NA
D gene: NA
J gene: TRBJ2-1

CDR3 protein: CTSSQDNQWHNYGYTF
CDR3 DNA: TGCACCAGCAGCCAAGATAACCAGTGGCATAACTATGGCTACACCTTC
V gene: TRBV1
clone size: NA
D gene: NA
J gene: TRBJ1-2

CDR3 protein: CAVSGPNTGELFF
CDR3 DNA: TGTGCCGTATCAGGACCGAACACCGGGGAGCTGTTTTTT
V gene: TRBV19
clone size: NA
D gene: NA
J gene: TRBJ2-2

CDR3 protein: CATSRDPRGNTIYF
CDR3 DNA: TGTGCCACCAGCAGAGACCCCCGTGGAAACACCATATATTTT
V gene: TRBV15
clone size: NA
D gene: NA
J gene: TRBJ1-3

CDR3 protein: CASRRDYEQFF
CDR3 DNA: TGTGCCAGTCGCAGGGACTATGAGCAGTTCTTC
V gene: TRBV19
clone size: NA
D gene: NA
J gene: TRBJ2-1

CDR3 protein: CASSPPGLGSTDTQYF
CDR3 DNA: TGTGCCAGCTCACCCCCGGGACTCGGGAGCACAGATACGCAGTATTTT
V gene: TRBV18
clone size: NA
D gene: NA
J gene: TRBJ2-3

CDR3 protein: CASSMRDSGQYSNQPQHF
CDR3 DNA: TGTGCCAGTAGTATGAGGGATTCGGGACAATATAGCAATCAGCCCCAGCATTTT
V gene: TRBV19
clone size: NA
D gene: NA
J gene: TRBJ1-5

CDR3 protein: CASSPSFGTGFYEQYF
CDR3 DNA: TGCGCCAGCAGCCCATCTTTCGGGACAGGGTTCTACGAGCAGTACTTC
V gene: TRBV5-1
clone size: NA
D gene: TRBD1
J gene: TRBJ2-7

CDR3 protein: CASTPGLAFYNEQFF
CDR3 DNA: TGTGCCAGCACCCCGGGACTAGCGTTTTACAATGAGCAGTTCTTC
V gene: TRBV6-2/TRBV6-3
clone size: NA
D gene: TRBD2
J gene: TRBJ2-1

CDR3 protein: CASSDRQGRYNEQFF
CDR3 DNA: TGTGCCAGCTCAGACCGACAGGGACGATACAATGAGCAGTTCTTC
V gene: TRBV18
clone size: NA
D gene: TRBD1
J gene: TRBJ2-1

CDR3 protein: CATSDLGKAGGQETQYF
CDR3 DNA: TGTGCCACCAGTGACCTGGGTAAAGCGGGGGGGCAAGAGACCCAGTACTTC
V gene: TRBV24-1
clone size: NA
D gene: TRBD2
J gene: TRBJ2-5

CDR3 protein: CASSPRHNEKLFF
CDR3 DNA: TGTGCCAGCAGCCCGAGGCATAATGAAAAACTGTTTTTT
V gene: TRBV6-5
clone size: once
D gene: NA
J gene: TRBJ1-4

CDR3 protein: CASSGQGALNTEAFF
CDR3 DNA: TGTGCCAGCAGCGGACAGGGGGCCTTAAACACTGAAGCTTTCTTT
V gene: TRBV6-2/TRBV6-3
clone size: NA
D gene: TRBD1
J gene: TRBJ1-1

CDR3 protein: CASKGVGDTQYF
CDR3 DNA: TGTGCCAGCAAGGGGGTGGGAGATACGCAGTATTTT
V gene: TRBV5-4
clone size: NA
D gene: NA
J gene: TRBJ2-3

CDR3 protein: CASSLDSQPQHF
CDR3 DNA: TGTGCCAGCAGCTTAGATTCACAGCCCCAGCATTTT
V gene: TRBV7-9
clone size: NA
D gene: NA
J gene: TRBJ1-5

CDR3 protein: CASSDQRGRWETQYF
CDR3 DNA: TGTGCCAGCAGCGACCAGCGGGGGAGATGGGAGACCCAGTACTTC
V gene: TRBV5-4
clone size: NA
D gene: TRBD2
J gene: TRBJ2-5